The entry that follows covers one TCR beta chain sequence. In the authors' workflow: After removing out-of-frame reads, around 2,100,000 distinct TCRbeta sequences remained. Here immunoSEQ multiplex PCR was the method, and the copy in TCRdb shows in-frame clones only, minus some. The V and J calls and clone size come from that table; D and trimming were worked out from the DNA. The table shows some 67,000 clones, with about 80% occurring only once. These data come from a study of memory CD4+ T cells and cytomegalovirus serostatus. V lost 6 bases to trimming and J lost 3 bases, with 11 bases between them. Germline V gene lookup returns CDR1 SGHDN and CDR2 FVKESK. CDR3 length: 14 amino acids. Single viable CD3+CD4+CD8-CD45RO+ cells were sorted as the memory CD4+ T cells.

This sequence was found in an adult in good health and CMV-seropositive. The rearrangement uses TRBV14 and TRBJ2-2, with a tentative D call TRBD2 (5 bases). Sequencing was done on a sample of memory CD4+ T cells from blood. CDR3 protein: CASRVKRDTGELFF. DNA for the CDR3: TGTGCCAGCAGAGTCAAGAGGGACACCGGGGAGCTGTTTTTT.